The rows below give T cell receptor beta chains drawn from one sample of a study of PD-L1 blockade in urothelial cancer. Assay: immunoSEQ multiplex PCR; the TCRdb copy retains only in-frame clones and omits some. The sample includes about 87,000 clones, around 84% of them seen just once. This material consisted of PBMCs, taken around atezolizumab (anti-PD-L1) treatment. Receptors were obtained from a man aged 55 to 70 with urothelial cancer. Each CDR3 is given with its conserved first and last residue. Fields, in order: J gene, D gene, V gene, CDR3 DNA, CDR3 protein. The D gene is left open where the match is weak.

J: TRBJ1-1
D: -
V: TRBV18
DNA: TGTGCCAGCTCACCTGCTAGCTCGTCAGGCTTGATGAACACTGAAGCTTTCTTT
CDR3: CASSPASSSGLMNTEAFF

J: TRBJ2-1
D: TRBD1
V: TRBV5-1
DNA: TGCGCCAGCAGTCTGGGAGGGACAGGGGATTTGGACCGGGACTTTAATGAGCAGTTCTTC
CDR3: CASSLGGTGDLDRDFNEQFF

J: TRBJ2-2
D: TRBD2
V: TRBV7-2
DNA: TGTGCCAGCAGCTTCGGGGGGATGGCGGGAGCGTCCACCGGGGAGCTGTTTTTT
CDR3: CASSFGGMAGASTGELFF

J: TRBJ2-5
D: -
V: TRBV7-9
DNA: TGTGCCAGCAGCGCTATTAGCGGTAAAGAGACCCAGTACTTC
CDR3: CASSAISGKETQYF

J: TRBJ2-5
D: TRBD1
V: TRBV5-8
DNA: TGTGCCAGCAGCTTAAGACAGGGGCGAGAGACCCAGTACTTC
CDR3: CASSLRQGRETQYF

J: TRBJ2-2
D: -
V: TRBV5-8
DNA: TGTGCCAGCAGCCTGGGGGGGCTCACCGGGGAGCTGTTTTTT
CDR3: CASSLGGLTGELFF

J: TRBJ2-5
D: -
V: TRBV11-3
DNA: TGTGCCAGCAGCTTAGGACGAGGTGAAGAGACCCAGTACTTC
CDR3: CASSLGRGEETQYF

J: TRBJ1-1
D: -
V: TRBV6-5
DNA: TGTGCCAGCAGTTACAGGGGATTGAACACTGAAGCTTTCTTT
CDR3: CASSYRGLNTEAFF

J: TRBJ1-1
D: -
V: TRBV7-8
DNA: TGTGCCAGCAGCTTGGGGCGGTCGAACACTGAAGCTTTCTTT
CDR3: CASSLGRSNTEAFF

J: TRBJ2-1
D: -
V: TRBV7-2
DNA: TGTGCCAGCAGCTTAGGGAGGGCGGGCCAGGCCTACAATGAGCAGTTCTTC
CDR3: CASSLGRAGQAYNEQFF